The 28 T cell receptor beta chains below were found in one sample sequenced in a study of blood T cells in healthy people across ages. Next came a second PCR, run for roughly 6 to 11 cycles, which used a sample-barcoded 5' primer along with a J-beta primer mix. Using its own MiXCR run on the 5' RACE reads, TCRdb lists one record per CDR3 protein. The data hold about 1 million distinct CDR3 sequences, with roughly a quarter observed a single time. These records were also assigned to another study, of T cells of mothers and their children.

Sequences were obtained from blood. These TCRs come from a girl under 10 years old in good health.

This clonotype was seen only once. The chain carries TRBV20-1 and TRBJ1-4; weak D call: TRBD1 (6 bases). Trimming removed 4 bases from V and 5 bases from J, with 11 bases in between. The CDR3 totals 13 residues. Per germline, CDR1 DFQATT and CDR2 SNEGSKA (reference sequence). This CDR3 reads CSATDSLNEKLFF. The CDR3, as DNA: TGCAGTGCTACGGACAGTCTAAATGAAAAACTGTTTTTT.

In its sample, this clonotype was seen many times. V usage is TRBV28 and J usage is TRBJ2-7, with a weak D call TRBD2 (5 bases). Per germline, CDR1 MDHEN and CDR2 SYDVKM. The CDR3 extends over 13 amino acids. Trimming shortened V by 4 bases and J by 3 bases, and 10 bases separated the two germline ends. This CDR3 reads CASSSGLLYEQYF. In DNA form, the CDR3 reads TGTGCCAGCAGTTCCGGACTCCTCTACGAGCAGTACTTC.

The chain is built from TRBV25-1 and TRBJ2-7; weak D call: TRBD1 (6 bases). Trimming pared 0 bases from V and 5 bases from J, leaving 11 bases between. Germline V gives CDR1 MGHDK, CDR2 SYGVNS. The CDR3 spans 14 residues. The CDR3 DNA sequence: TGTGCCAGCAGTGAATACGGACAGCAGAACGAGCAGTACTTC. It is translated as CASSEYGQQNEQYF.

Concerning this clonotype: The junction departs from germline at one end; a sequencing error may be responsible. The J gene is TRBJ2-5, the V gene TRBV6-6; TRBD1 might be the D (5 bases). The CDR3 contains 14 residues. Germline CDR1 reads MNHNY; CDR2 reads SVGAGI (reference sequence). The chain's CDR3 is CATSWTLNQETQYF. For the CDR3, the DNA is TGTGCCACCAGTTGGACACTGAACCAAGAGACCCAGTACTTC.

The gene calls are TRBV9 and TRBJ2-1, with D uncertain. V dropped 3 bases and J dropped 6 bases, with 10 bases sitting between them. Germline assignment: CDR1 SGDLS and CDR2 YYNGEE. This CDR3 contains 13 residues. DNA of the CDR3: TGTGCCAGCAGCGGCCCTGCTTCCAATGAGCAGTTCTTC. Translating gives CASSGPASNEQFF.

The V and J genes are TRBV7-8 and TRBJ2-7, with unresolved D. The germline V gene encodes CDR1 SGHVS and CDR2 FQNEAQ. Trimming cost V 3 bases and J 3 bases, with 12 bases left between them. The CDR3 covers 14 residues. The CDR3 sequence is CASSFPERDYEQYF. Written as DNA, the CDR3 is TGTGCCAGCAGCTTCCCTGAAAGGGACTACGAGCAGTACTTC. The full variable domain, its missing parts supplied by reference TRBV7-8 and TRBJ2-7, is GAGVSQSPRYKVAKRGQDVALRCDPISGHVSLFWYQQALGQGPEFLTYFQNEAQLDKSGLPSDRFFAERPEGSVSTLKIQRTQQEDSAVYLCASSFPERDYEQYFGPGTRLTVT.

This clonotype was seen only a few times. The V gene is TRBV6-1, the J gene TRBJ2-7; TRBD1 or TRBD2 may be the D gene (5 bases each). CDR1 is MNHNS and CDR2 is SASEGT in the germline V gene. Trimming removed 7 bases at V and 7 bases at J, with 20 bases between. The CDR3 is 14 amino acids. The CDR3 coding sequence is TGTGCCAGCATGTACTTGACCACCGAGGGGGAGCAGTACTTC. This encodes CASMYLTTEGEQYF.

This clonotype was found a few times. The genes are TRBV5-5 and TRBJ2-1; 8 nucleotides align to TRBD1. The J call may be wrong; the DNA end is better matched by TRBJ2-5. The CDR3 is 14 residues long. CDR1 is SGHKS, CDR2 YYEKEE, per germline (reference sequence). CDR3: CASSQQGVGETQYF. The CDR3 DNA is TGTGCCAGCAGCCAACAGGGGGTCGGAGAGACCCAGTACTTC.

CDR3 loop: CASSSSPGWTTQYF. The CDR3 DNA reads as TGTGCCAGCAGTTCTTCCCCGGGTTGGACGACCCAGTACTTC. The chain has TRBV6-5 and TRBJ2-5; D ambiguous. The germline V gene encodes CDR1 MNHEY and CDR2 SVGAGI. The length of the CDR3 is 14 residues. V was shortened by 4 bases and J by 7 bases, with 16 bases between the two germline ends.

This clonotype was observed a handful of times. This chain uses TRBV6-1 with TRBJ2-1, with TRBD1 identical over 10 bases. V lost 4 bases and J lost 0; bases outside the gene matches: 6. The CDR3 sequence is 17 residues long. Looked up from germline, CDR1 is MNHNS and CDR2 is SASEGT. The CDR3 DNA reads as TGTGCCAGCAGTGGGGGGACAGGGGAGAGCTCCTACAATGAGCAGTTCTTC. It is translated as CASSGGTGESSYNEQFF.

This clonotype was seen a handful of times. This chain connects TRBV29-1 to TRBJ1-1; TRBD1 matches at 7 bases. With V trimmed by 0 bases and J by 7 bases, 11 bases remained unmatched. Per the germline V gene, CDR1 is SQVTM and CDR2 is ANQGSEA. The CDR3 is 15 residues long. The CDR3 is CSVEDPRDSILEAFF. CDR3 in DNA: TGCAGCGTTGAAGATCCTCGGGACAGTATACTTGAAGCTTTCTTT.

The CDR3 here is CASSWAADLGNEQFF. In DNA form, the CDR3 reads TGTGCCAGCAGTTGGGCAGCGGACCTGGGAAATGAGCAGTTCTTC. V is TRBV28 and J is TRBJ2-1, with D possibly being TRBD2 (5 bases). CDR1 and CDR2 (germline): MDHEN, SYDVKM. This CDR3 has 15 amino acids. V was cut by 4 bases and J by 7 bases, with 17 bases left in between.

CDR3 bases: TGTGCCAGTAGTATAGATCTAGGGAGTACCAATGAGCAGTTCTTC. It codes for CASSIDLGSTNEQFF. The chain recombines TRBV19 with TRBJ2-1; TRBD2 might be the D (5 bases). V was cut by 0 bases and J by 6 bases, with 12 bases left in between. The germline V gene encodes CDR1 LNHDA and CDR2 SQIVND (reference sequence). The CDR3 consists of 15 residues.

This clonotype was recorded a few times. The chain uses TRBV7-2 and TRBJ1-1; D remains ambiguous. The CDR3 sequence is 15 residues long. V lost 0 bases and J lost 5, with 13 bases in between. Looked up from germline, CDR1 is SGHTA and CDR2 is FQGNSA. In DNA, the CDR3 is TGTGCCAGCAGCTTAGCGTACTCTTATGGGACTGAAGCTTTCTTT. This gives the protein CASSLAYSYGTEAFF.

This clonotype was picked up a small number of times. The rearrangement links TRBV12-3 or TRBV12-4 to TRBJ1-4; 9 bases map to TRBD1. With V trimmed by 4 bases and J by 8 bases, 8 bases remained unmatched. The CDR3 is made up of 15 amino acids. In DNA, the CDR3 is TGTGCCAGCAGTTCGGGACAGGGTTTAATCGAAAAACTGTTTTTT. It translates to CASSSGQGLIEKLFF.

The chain's CDR3 is CASRLTGTPGNEQYF. The CDR3 DNA is TGTGCCAGCAGGTTAACCGGGACTCCAGGCAACGAGCAGTACTTC. V is TRBV12-3 or TRBV12-4 and J is TRBJ2-7, with D maybe TRBD2 (6 bases). The CDR3 length is 15 residues. The germline V and J ends were trimmed by 6 bases and 5 bases, with 20 bases remaining between them.

This clonotype came up a few times. The chain combines TRBV12-5 with TRBJ2-6, with D uncertain. Looked up from germline, CDR1 is LGHNT and CDR2 is FRNRAP. The V gene lost 6 bases and the J gene lost 0 bases, with 6 bases spanning the gap. The CDR3 has 14 amino acids. Here the CDR3 reads CASGGFSGANVLTF. The CDR3 DNA reads as TGTGCTAGTGGAGGCTTCTCTGGGGCCAACGTCCTGACTTTC.

The chain employs TRBV15 and TRBJ1-5; D is possibly TRBD1 (6 bases). The CDR3 contains 16 residues. Germline assignment: CDR1 LNHNV and CDR2 YYDKDF (reference sequence). V was clipped by 0 bases and J by 2 bases, with 11 bases between them. The CDR3 coding sequence is TGTGCCACCAGCAGAGATATGGGGGCCGGCAATCAGCCCCAGCATTTT. It specifies CATSRDMGAGNQPQHF.

The chain uses TRBV27 and TRBJ2-7; D could derive from TRBD1 or TRBD2 (5 bases each). Germline loops: CDR1 MNHEY, CDR2 SMNVEV (reference sequence). The CDR3 is 13 residues long. V was pared by 6 bases and J by 1 base, with 10 bases between. CDR3 amino acids: CASSRGPSYEQYV. The CDR3 DNA reads TGTGCCAGCAGCCGGGGCCCGTCCTACGAGCAGTACGTC.

The V call is TRBV6-2 or TRBV6-3, the J call TRBJ2-7; D is unresolved. V shed 7 bases and J shed 2 bases, with 12 bases lying between them. This CDR3 comprises 13 residues. The germline CDR1 and CDR2 sequences are MNHEY and SVGEGT. The CDR3 here is CASTPGLTYEQYF. In DNA form, the CDR3 reads TGTGCCAGCACACCCGGGCTTACCTACGAGCAGTACTTC.

This clonotype has more than one count but fewer than ten. The J gene is TRBJ1-2, the V gene TRBV12-3 or TRBV12-4; 10 bases agree with TRBD1. There are 13 residues in the CDR3. V lost 7 bases, J lost 7 bases, and 6 bases stayed unmatched. CDR3 DNA: TGTGCCAGCACCTCGACAGGGGGCGGTGGCTACACCTTC. Protein sequence: CASTSTGGGGYTF.

The rearrangement links TRBV7-8 to TRBJ1-1; TRBD1 is a possible D gene (5 bases). This CDR3 contains 12 residues. The germline gives CDR1 SGHVS, CDR2 FQNEAQ. Trimming pared 8 bases from V and 3 bases from J, leaving 10 bases between. The DNA of the CDR3 is TGTGCCAGCGCAGGGAGTTACACTGAAGCTTTCTTT. It is translated as CASAGSYTEAFF.

A few counts support this clonotype. The chain has TRBV28 and TRBJ2-5, with TRBD1 as a possible D gene (5 bases). Trimming pared 1 base from V and 4 bases from J, leaving 16 bases between. This CDR3 is 16 amino acids long. Germline CDR1 MDHEN, CDR2 SYDVKM. CDR3 loop: CASSLSAAVTGETQYF. CDR3 nucleotides: TGTGCCAGCAGTTTATCGGCGGCGGTCACAGGAGAGACCCAGTACTTC.

This clonotype was picked up a small number of times. The chain carries TRBV4-3 and TRBJ2-1; no reliable D call. The CDR3 loop spans 17 amino acids. Trimming removed 0 bases from V and 0 bases from J, with 12 bases in between. CDR1 is LGHNA, CDR2 YSLEER, per germline. The CDR3 region is CASSQDVVSLSYNEQFF. CDR3 coding DNA: TGCGCCAGCAGCCAAGATGTAGTATCGCTCTCCTACAATGAGCAGTTCTTC.

The table lists this clonotype with a few counts. The rearrangement uses TRBV28 and TRBJ2-7; a possible D gene is TRBD1 (6 bases). The CDR3 length is 14 residues. Trimming took 1 base from V and 2 from J, leaving 9 bases between them. The germline CDR1 and CDR2 sequences are MDHEN and SYDVKM. CDR3 bases: TGTGCCAGCAGTTTATCAGGGGACGCCTACGAGCAGTACTTC. Translated, it gives CASSLSGDAYEQYF.

This clonotype was detected a few times. The chain couples TRBV14 to TRBJ2-1; 13 bases are shared with TRBD2. Germline V gene sequence: CDR1 SGHDN, CDR2 FVKESK. V shed 4 bases, J shed 4 bases, and the junction held 13 bases outside the gene matches. This CDR3 has 19 residues. CDR3 region: CASSRGLAGPPGVYNEQFF. The DNA for the CDR3 is TGTGCCAGCAGCCGGGGACTAGCGGGACCCCCCGGGGTTTACAATGAGCAGTTCTTC.

The genes are TRBV29-1 and TRBJ2-1; D is unclear. This CDR3 is built from 14 residues. V lost 2 bases, J lost 8 bases, and 16 bases lay in between. Looked up from germline, CDR1 is SQVTM and CDR2 is ANQGSEA. The CDR3 DNA is TGCAGCGTTGAAAGTCTGTCGAGTGGGGATGAGCAGTTCTTC. Amino acid sequence: CSVESLSSGDEQFF.

This clonotype occurred a few times. The rearrangement uses TRBV7-8 and TRBJ1-6; the D is unclear. The CDR3 has 16 amino acids. Trimming left V 3 bases short and J 8 bases short, with 17 bases between. The germline gives CDR1 SGHVS, CDR2 FQNEAQ. CDR3 amino acids: CASSFGLHFRDSPLHF. The CDR3, as DNA: TGTGCCAGCAGCTTCGGCCTACATTTTAGAGATTCACCCCTCCACTTT. The variable domain in full, completed from reference TRBV7-8 and TRBJ1-6, reads GAGVSQSPRYKVAKRGQDVALRCDPISGHVSLFWYQQALGQGPEFLTYFQNEAQLDKSGLPSDRFFAERPEGSVSTLKIQRTQQEDSAVYLCASSFGLHFRDSPLHFGNGTRLTVT.